Following are 10 T cell receptor beta chains from one sample sequenced in a study of blood T cell repertoires in COVID-19. Assay: immunoSEQ multiplex PCR; the TCRdb copy retains only in-frame clones and omits some. The data hold about 100,000 clones, with about 90% observed a single time. The source material was peripheral blood. The receptors here all came from a middle-aged man with acute or convalescent COVID-19.

The chain is built from TRBV18 and TRBJ1-5, with unresolved D. V was pared by 0 bases and J by 7 bases, with 13 bases between. Germline assignment: CDR1 KGHSH and CDR2 LQKENI. The CDR3 is 15 amino acids. The CDR3 reads CASSPPDGEDQPQHF. In nucleotides, the CDR3 is TGTGCCAGCTCACCACCAGACGGGGAGGACCAGCCCCAGCATTTT.

The V and J genes are TRBV3-1 (or the pseudogene TRBV3-2) and TRBJ1-4; D unresolved. V dropped 1 base and J dropped 10 bases, with 13 bases sitting between them. In germline, CDR1 is LGHDT, CDR2 YNNKEL (reference sequence). The CDR3 is 14 residues long. The CDR3 region has the DNA TGTGCCAGCAGCCAAGCGCACGGAGAGGGAAAACTGTTTTTT. Its translation: CASSQAHGEGKLFF.

The V and J genes are TRBV19 and TRBJ1-4; tentatively, D is TRBD1 (6 bases). This CDR3 region has 15 residues. The V end was cut by 6 bases, the J end by 0 bases, with 11 bases between. CDR1 is LNHDA and CDR2 is SQIVND in the germline V gene (reference sequence). CDR3 sequence: CASRTWTATNEKLFF. The CDR3 DNA reads as TGTGCCAGTAGAACGTGGACAGCAACTAATGAAAAACTGTTTTTT.

For this clone: Mismatch with germline at one junction end may stem from a read error. The CDR3 DNA reads TGTGCCAGCAGTTATCGACAGGGGGCTGGGAACACCATATATTTT. It encodes CASSYRQGAGNTIYF. The chain carries TRBV6-5 and TRBJ1-3; 10 nucleotides agree with TRBD1. Looked up from germline, CDR1 is MNHEY and CDR2 is SVGAGI. This CDR3 is 15 amino acids long.

The chain uses TRBV19 and TRBJ2-1; perhaps TRBD1 as D (6 bases). This CDR3 is 14 amino acids long. The V end was cut by 0 bases, the J end by 7 bases, with 10 bases between. Germline V gene sequence: CDR1 LNHDA, CDR2 SQIVND (reference sequence). The CDR3 region has the DNA TGTGCCAGTAGTATAGACCCCAGGGGAAATGAGCAGTTCTTC. Translating it yields CASSIDPRGNEQFF. Drawing the rest from reference TRBV19 and TRBJ2-1, the complete variable domain is DGGITQSPKYLFRKEGQNVTLSCEQNLNHDAMYWYRQDPGQGLRLIYYSQIVNDFQKGDIAEGYSVSREKKESFPLTVTSAQKNPTAFYLCASSIDPRGNEQFFGPGTRLTVL.

This clone was observed a handful of times. Other DNA sequences in this specimen translate into the identical CDR3. V usage is TRBV29-1 and J usage is TRBJ2-7; maybe TRBD2 (6 bases). V was trimmed by 4 bases and J by 2 bases, leaving 12 bases between them. This CDR3 spans 13 amino acids. The germline V gene encodes CDR1 SQVTM and CDR2 ANQGSEA. The CDR3 spells CSVGEPGAYEQYF. Written as DNA, the CDR3 is TGCAGCGTTGGGGAGCCGGGAGCCTACGAGCAGTACTTC.

The chain couples TRBV12-3 or TRBV12-4 to TRBJ2-2, with no clear D. This CDR3 is built from 13 residues. V was cut by 7 bases and J by 7 bases, with 13 bases left in between. The CDR3 here is CASIPEPGGELFF. The CDR3 DNA follows: TGTGCCAGCATTCCCGAACCAGGCGGGGAGCTGTTTTTT.

The chain couples TRBV5-1 to TRBJ2-3, with TRBD1 identical over 8 bases. Trimming at V came to 4 bases and at J to 4 bases, leaving 5 bases not matched to a gene. The CDR3 has 14 amino acids. Germline loops: CDR1 SGHRS, CDR2 YFSETQ. The CDR3 region has the DNA TGCGCCAGCAGCCCCCAGGGGGCACCAGATACGCAGTATTTT. This codes for CASSPQGAPDTQYF.

The chain is built from TRBV23-1 and TRBJ1-2, with D tentatively TRBD1 (6 bases). TRBV23-1 qualifies as an ORF whose function is uncertain. Trimming left V 0 bases short and J 4 bases short, with 15 bases between. The CDR3 consists of 16 residues. The CDR3 bases are TGCGCCAGCAGTCAATCAGAATTGAGGGGGTGCTATGGCTACACCTTC. It codes for CASSQSELRGCYGYTF.

The chain joins TRBV3-1 (or the pseudogene TRBV3-2) to TRBJ2-2; 8 nucleotides agree with TRBD2. The CDR3 loop spans 15 amino acids. The V segment lost 2 bases and the J segment 4 bases; nucleotides outside the gene matches: 3. Looked up from germline, CDR1 is LGHDT and CDR2 is YNNKEL (reference sequence). CDR3 protein: CASSQWTSLTGELFF. The CDR3 bases are TGTGCCAGCAGCCAATGGACTAGCCTCACCGGGGAGCTGTTTTTT.